This T cell receptor (beta chain) is drawn from a study of T cells in Graves' hyperthyroidism and ophthalmopathy. Whole-study findings and limits: Blood shared most expanded thyroid clonotypes above 0.001.

There were TCR beta CDR3 regions amplified from RNA transcripts. A first-round RT-PCR of the TCR CDR3 used the HTBI primer set. TCRdb recomputed calls from the multiplex PCR reads with MiXCR, one row per CDR3 protein. The sample carries about 530,000 distinct CDR3 sequences, under 20% recorded once. This clonotype was observed many times. Antigen unknown. A NOSPECS grade of at least 4, a Clinical Activity Score of at least 3 and duration under 3 months were recorded in ophthalmopathy patients. Lactation, pregnancy, other autoimmune disease or uncontrolled infection excluded patients. PBMCs were collected from a roughly 9.7 ml volume of fresh peripheral blood. The TCR comes from a woman aged 18-29 years with Graves' ophthalmopathy. The sample was blood.

The DNA of the CDR3 is TGTGCCAGCAGTGTGCAAAGGAGTGAGCAGTTCTTC. Translated: CASSVQRSEQFF. V usage is TRBV27 and J usage is TRBJ2-1; D unresolved. The germline V and J ends were trimmed by 5 bases and 9 bases, with 11 bases remaining between them. The CDR3 contains 12 residues. Per germline, CDR1 MNHEY and CDR2 SMNVEV (reference sequence).